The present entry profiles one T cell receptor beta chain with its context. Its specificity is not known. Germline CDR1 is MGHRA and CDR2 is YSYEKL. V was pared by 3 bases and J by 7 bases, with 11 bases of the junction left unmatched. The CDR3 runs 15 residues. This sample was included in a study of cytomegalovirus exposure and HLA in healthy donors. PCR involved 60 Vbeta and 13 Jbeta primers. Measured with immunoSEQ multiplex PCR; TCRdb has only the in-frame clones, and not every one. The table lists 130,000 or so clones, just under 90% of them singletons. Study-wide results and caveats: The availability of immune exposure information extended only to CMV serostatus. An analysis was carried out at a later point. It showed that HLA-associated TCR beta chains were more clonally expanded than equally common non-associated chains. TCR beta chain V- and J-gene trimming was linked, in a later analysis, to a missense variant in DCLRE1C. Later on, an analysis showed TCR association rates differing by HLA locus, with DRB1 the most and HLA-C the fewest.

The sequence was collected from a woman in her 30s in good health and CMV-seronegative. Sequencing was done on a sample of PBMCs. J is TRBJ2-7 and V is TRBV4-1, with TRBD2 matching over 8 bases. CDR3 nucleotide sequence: TGCGCCAGCAGCCAGCTCGCAAGCGGGGGCTGGGAGCAGTACTTC. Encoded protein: CASSQLASGGWEQYF.